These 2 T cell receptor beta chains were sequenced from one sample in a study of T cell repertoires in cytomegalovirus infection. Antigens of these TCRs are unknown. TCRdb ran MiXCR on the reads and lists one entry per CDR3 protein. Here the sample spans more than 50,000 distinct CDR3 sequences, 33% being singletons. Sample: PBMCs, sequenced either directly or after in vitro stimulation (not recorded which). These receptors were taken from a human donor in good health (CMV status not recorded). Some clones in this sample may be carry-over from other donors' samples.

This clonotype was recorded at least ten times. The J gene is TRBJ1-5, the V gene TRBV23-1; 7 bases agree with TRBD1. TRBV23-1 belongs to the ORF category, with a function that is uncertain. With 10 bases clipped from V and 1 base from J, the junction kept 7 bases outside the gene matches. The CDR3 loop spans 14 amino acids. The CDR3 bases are TGCGCCAACCCGGGACAGAGAAGCAATCAGCCCCAGCATTTT. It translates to CANPGQRSNQPQHF.

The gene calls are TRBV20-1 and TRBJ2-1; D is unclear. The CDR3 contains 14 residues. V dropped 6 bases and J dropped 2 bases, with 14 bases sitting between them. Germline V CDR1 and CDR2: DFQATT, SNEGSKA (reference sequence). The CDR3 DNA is TGCAGTGCCGGAACGCCTCAGACCTACAATGAGCAGTTCTTC. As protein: CSAGTPQTYNEQFF.